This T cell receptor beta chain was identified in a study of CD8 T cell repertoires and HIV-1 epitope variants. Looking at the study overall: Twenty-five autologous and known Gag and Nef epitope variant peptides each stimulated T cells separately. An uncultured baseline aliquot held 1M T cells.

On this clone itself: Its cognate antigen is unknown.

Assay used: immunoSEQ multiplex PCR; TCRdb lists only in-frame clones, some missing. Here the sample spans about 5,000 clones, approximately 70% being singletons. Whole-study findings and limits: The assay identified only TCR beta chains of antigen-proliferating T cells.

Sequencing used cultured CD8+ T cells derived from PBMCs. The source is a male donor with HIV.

The CDR3 here is CASSPRQGGEGYTF. The CDR3 DNA sequence: TGTGCCAGTAGTCCGAGACAGGGGGGAGAAGGCTACACCTTC. The rearrangement uses TRBV19 and TRBJ1-2; 9 positions agree with TRBD1. Germline-derived CDR1 and CDR2 are LNHDA and SQIVND (reference sequence). The CDR3 length is 14 residues. V lost 5 bases, J lost 8 bases, and 9 bases stayed unmatched.